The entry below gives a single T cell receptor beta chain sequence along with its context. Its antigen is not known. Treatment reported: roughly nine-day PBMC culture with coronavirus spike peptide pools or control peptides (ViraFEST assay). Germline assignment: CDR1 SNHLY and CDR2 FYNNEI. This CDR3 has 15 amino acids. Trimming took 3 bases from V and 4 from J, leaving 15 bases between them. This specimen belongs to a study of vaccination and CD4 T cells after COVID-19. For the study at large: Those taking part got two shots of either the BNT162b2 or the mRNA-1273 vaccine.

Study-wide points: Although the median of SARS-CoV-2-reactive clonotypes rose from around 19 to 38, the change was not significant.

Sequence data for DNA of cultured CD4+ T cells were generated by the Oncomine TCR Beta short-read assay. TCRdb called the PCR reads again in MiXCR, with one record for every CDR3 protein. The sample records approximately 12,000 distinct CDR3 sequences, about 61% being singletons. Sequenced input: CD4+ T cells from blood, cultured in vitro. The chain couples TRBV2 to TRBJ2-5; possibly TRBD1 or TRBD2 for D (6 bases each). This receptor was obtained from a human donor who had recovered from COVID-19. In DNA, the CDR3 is TGTGCCAGCAGTGATATGGGGGGCGGCGGAGAGACCCAGTACTTC. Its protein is CASSDMGGGGETQYF.